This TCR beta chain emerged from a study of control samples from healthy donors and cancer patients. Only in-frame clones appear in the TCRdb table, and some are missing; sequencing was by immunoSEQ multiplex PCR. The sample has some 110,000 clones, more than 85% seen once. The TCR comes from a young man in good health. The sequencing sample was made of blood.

CDR3 sequence reads: CASSRPRGPRSNTEAFF. The CDR3, as DNA: TGTGCCAGCTCACGGCCCAGGGGACCCAGGTCAAACACTGAAGCTTTCTTT. The chain employs TRBV18 and TRBJ1-1; D might be TRBD1 (6 bases). Germline CDR1 reads KGHSH; CDR2 reads LQKENI. Trimming removed 4 bases at V and 2 bases at J, with 20 bases between. This CDR3 region has 17 residues.